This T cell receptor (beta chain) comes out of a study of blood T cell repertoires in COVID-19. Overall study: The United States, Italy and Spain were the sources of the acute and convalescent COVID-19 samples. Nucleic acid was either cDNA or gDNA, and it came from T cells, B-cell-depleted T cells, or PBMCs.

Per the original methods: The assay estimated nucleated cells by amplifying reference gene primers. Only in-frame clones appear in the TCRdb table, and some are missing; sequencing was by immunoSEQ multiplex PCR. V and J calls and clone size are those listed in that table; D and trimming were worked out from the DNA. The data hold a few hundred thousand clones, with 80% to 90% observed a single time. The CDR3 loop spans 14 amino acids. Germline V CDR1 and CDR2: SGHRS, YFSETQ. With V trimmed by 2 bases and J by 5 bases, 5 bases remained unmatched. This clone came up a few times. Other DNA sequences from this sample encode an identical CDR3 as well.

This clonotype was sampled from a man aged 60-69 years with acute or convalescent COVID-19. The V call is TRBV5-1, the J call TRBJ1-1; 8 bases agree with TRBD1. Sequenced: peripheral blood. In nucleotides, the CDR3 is TGCGCCAGCAGCTTCACAGGGGGAAAGACTGAAGCTTTCTTT. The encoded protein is CASSFTGGKTEAFF. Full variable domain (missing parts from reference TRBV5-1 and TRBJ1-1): KAGVTQTPRYLIKTRGQQVTLSCSPISGHRSVSWYQQTPGQGLQFLFEYFSETQRNKGNFPGRFSGRQFSNSRSEMNVSTLELGDSALYLCASSFTGGKTEAFFGQGTRLTVV.